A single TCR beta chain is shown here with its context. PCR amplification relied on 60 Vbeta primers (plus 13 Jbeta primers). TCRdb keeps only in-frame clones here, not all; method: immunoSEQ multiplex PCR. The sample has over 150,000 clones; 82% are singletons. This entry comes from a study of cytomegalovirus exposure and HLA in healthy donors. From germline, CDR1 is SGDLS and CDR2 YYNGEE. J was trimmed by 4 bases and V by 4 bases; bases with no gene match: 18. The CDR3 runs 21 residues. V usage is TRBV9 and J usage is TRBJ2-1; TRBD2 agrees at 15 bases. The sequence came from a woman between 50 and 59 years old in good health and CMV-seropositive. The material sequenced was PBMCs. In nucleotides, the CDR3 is TGTGCCAGCAGCCCCCGGACTAGCGGGGGGGCCCGCTCTAGTCTATACAATGAGCAGTTCTTC. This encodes CASSPRTSGGARSSLYNEQFF.